This T cell receptor (beta chain) came from a study of T-cell reconstitution after alpha-beta-depleted transplantation in children. This clonotype was detected a few times. The CDR3 runs 14 residues. Looked up from germline, CDR1 is SEHNR and CDR2 is FQNEAQ (reference sequence). Trimming at V came to 10 bases and at J to 6 bases, leaving 6 bases not matched to a gene. Unique molecular identifiers were used in preparing the TCRbeta library. TCRdb fed the PCR reads into MiXCR, producing one record per CDR3 protein. Altogether some 600,000 distinct CDR3 sequences are present, around 17% being singletons, with the ten largest covering 0.85% to 1.3%.

The V gene is TRBV7-9, the J gene TRBJ2-1; 13 positions agree with TRBD2. Source: PBMCs from the stem cell graft donor, taken from the stem cell graft. The receptor comes from a human donor who donated a stem cell graft to a child with acute myeloid leukemia. The DNA of the CDR3 is TGTGCCACCATGGGACTAGCGGGGCCCAATGAGCAGTTCTTC. Translation gives CATMGLAGPNEQFF.